Below, one TCR beta chain is given with its context. Its recognized antigen is unknown. No base-level quality is on record; no much larger clone is a single base apart. Ophthalmopathy patients were characterized by moderately to severely active disease, a Clinical Activity Score of at least 3, a NOSPECS grade of at least 4, and a disease duration under 3 months. Anyone with other autoimmune diseases, uncontrolled infections, pregnancy or lactation was excluded from the study. Diagnosis was based on clinical symptoms, serum thyroxine, TRAb, thyroid ultrasound and orbital computed tomography. Using Ficoll-Paque density gradient centrifugation, PBMCs were isolated from 8.5 to 10 ml of fresh peripheral blood. Trizol reagent was used to extract the total RNA, and its quality was then checked on an Agilent 2100 Bioanalyzer. For repertoire sequencing, TCR beta CDR3 regions were amplified from RNA transcripts. A first-round RT-PCR used HTBI primers with the Qiagen OneStep RT-PCR kit, followed by a second-round multiplex PCR, size selection and purification. Libraries were sequenced paired-end with 100 bp reads on an Illumina HiSeq2000. The original pipeline was this. SOAPnuke was used to process the reads, throwing out any read that had adapters, had uncalled bases, had a mean Phred below 15, or lacked an exact constant-primer or identifier match. COPE v1.2.5 was used to merge high-quality paired reads. Each unique nucleotide sequence was treated as a clonotype, and MiTCR v1.1 was used to align the clonotypes to the IMGT TRB V, D and J references. The analysis was limited to V-J combinations with a frequency above 0.0001, which together covered just over 98% of the repertoires. For each V-J combination, a TCR clonal expansion and chaos score was defined as the ratio of F50 clonal expansion to chaos observed in the TCRdist matrix. Welch's t-statistics and random forest were used to reduce the features to 13 V-J combinations, which were then used as input to a naive Bayes classifier. Thyroid-blood repertoire similarity was quantified with the Morisita-Horn index. TCRdb passed the public sequencing reads through fastp at Q25 and MiXCR, retaining productive beta sequences. Every CDR3 protein is listed once, alongside the most common genes and DNA of its rows. TCRdb's processing, not the study's, gives the V and J calls here. Recorded for this sample are 600,000 to 700,000 distinct CDR3 sequences; about two fifths of them occurred a single time. 3.3% of the sample goes to the ten largest clones.

The sample comes from a study of Graves' ophthalmopathy and Graves' hyperthyroidism (dated by TCRdb to 2017 to 2018). About the study as a whole: Peripheral blood samples were taken at the time of initial diagnosis, before any treatment was given. In roughly 6 hyperthyroidism patients, the T-cell repertoires found in thyroid tissue were compared with those found in blood. To explore V-J signatures that separate ophthalmopathy from hyperthyroidism, a discovery set of 100 patients was enrolled, consisting of fewer than 45 with ophthalmopathy and under 65 with stable hyperthyroidism. Following sampling, methimazole starting at 30 mg daily was administered to hyperthyroidism patients, and high-dose intravenous methylprednisolone was administered to ophthalmopathy patients. In total, approximately 130 blood samples were TCR-sequenced: around 42 ophthalmopathy, some 75 hyperthyroidism and approximately 17 hyperthyroidism-to-ophthalmopathy patients. The study used TCR beta repertoire signatures to distinguish Graves' ophthalmopathy from Graves' hyperthyroidism and to predict progression to ophthalmopathy. An independent validation cohort comprised around 20 hyperthyroidism patients and over 15 patients who later progressed from hyperthyroidism to ophthalmopathy.

Trimming takes 0 bases from V and 7 bases from J, and the germline ends sit 10 bases apart. For CDR1 and CDR2, the germline V gene lists SGHTA and FQGTGA. Spanning cysteine to phenylalanine, the CDR3 consists of 14 amino acids. The sequence is cut down to CDR3 DNA, 42 bases in frame from base 1. General study outcomes and caveats: Most expanded thyroid clonotypes with frequency above 0.001 were also detected in blood, suggesting blood repertoires may reflect the thyroid immune response. In validation, the model predicted ophthalmopathy progression with less than 71% sensitivity and 72.22% specificity; more than ten predicted patients were CT-confirmed with GO in a median of about 6.2 months. In cross-validation, the 13-signature model distinguished ophthalmopathy from stable hyperthyroidism with approximately 90% sensitivity and approximately 81% specificity, while in the test set the corresponding values were around 79% and 71%. No statistical method was used to predetermine the sample size, and group allocation was not hidden from the investigators.

The chain is made from TRBV7-3 and TRBJ1-5; a weak D assignment points to TRBD1 (6 bases agree). The sequence came from an adult man with Graves' ophthalmopathy. Sequenced material: peripheral blood. The CDR3 amino acid sequence is: CASSLTQGQQPQHF. At the DNA level, the sequence is TGTGCCAGCAGCTTAACTCAGGGGCAACAGCCCCAGCATTTT.